This T cell receptor beta chain was sequenced in a study of tumor-infiltrating lymphocytes in localized non-small cell lung cancer (dated by TCRdb to the early 2020s). Regarding the complete study: The cohort covered several histologies, both smokers and never-smokers, and patients whose samples were collected after neoadjuvant chemotherapy. TCR sequencing was one of several integrated assays, alongside flow cytometry, multiplex immunofluorescence, RNA-seq, exome sequencing and proteomics, applied to the same patients. Resected tumor tissue and uninvolved lung tissue described as non-adjacent to the tumor were contributed by each patient, with both tissues obtained from the same patient. The overall ICON cohort was composed of under 190 surgical patients with localized non-small cell lung cancer whose tumors were resected. For approximately 50 patients, immunoSEQ T-cell fraction was compared between paired tumor and uninvolved lung. Findings and caveats that apply to the study as a whole: Recurrence-free survival showed no association with tumor T-cell fraction measured by TCR sequencing (p = 0.61). Assay coverage differed among patients according to how much tissue was available, so only a subset of the cohort had TCR sequencing. Because different assays used different pieces of the same tissue, technical variation could not be distinguished from intratumor heterogeneity. No difference in TCR-derived T-cell fraction was observed between the flow cytometry-defined immunotypes IM1 (good prognosis) and IM2 (poor prognosis). TCRbeta sequencing supported higher T cell infiltration in tumors than in uninvolved lung tissue, consistent with immunofluorescence CD3 counts.

Comment on this clone: Its antigen is currently not known. No base qualities exist here, and no much larger clone lies one base off it.

The first patient joined ICON in April 2016, and enrollment wrapped up when the last patient was enrolled in late 2018. In a subcohort of 65 to 85 patients, fresh tumor and matched uninvolved tissue were collected for in-depth immune analyses, with TCR sequencing among those analyses. No cell sorting was done, and TCR sequencing was instead run on DNA isolated from bulk tissue. Cut back by 2 bases and 0 bases, the V and J ends lie 7 bases apart. From the cysteine through the phenylalanine, the CDR3 covers 14 amino acids. The CDR3 DNA has 42 bases and is translated from base 1. Per the germline V gene, LGHNA is the CDR1 and YNFKEQ is the CDR2. TCR sequencing with the immunoSEQ assay provided the T-cell fraction in tumor and uninvolved lung tissue. The paper's data handling went like this. For survival analysis, patients were divided into high (upper tertile) and low (lower two tertiles) T-cell fraction groups, which were compared by log-rank test. A signed-rank test was used to test paired tumor versus uninvolved lung differences in T-cell fraction. TCRdb limited this immuneACCESS table to in-frame rearrangements with V and J called. A share of clones is missing; checked studies link under half to unresolved V genes, and the rest is unexplained. V and J calls and clone size follow that table, whereas D and trimming were derived from the DNA. For this sample there are about 14,000 clones; 60% to 80% appear just once. Roughly 4.5% of the sample comes from the top ten.

The receptor chain draws on TRBV4-2 and TRBJ1-1; a confident D gene designation cannot be given. This TCR was sampled from a human donor with non-small cell lung cancer. The material sequenced was lung tumor tissue. The nucleotide sequence reads TGTGCCAGCAGCCAAAAGGCTATGAACACTGAAGCTTTCTTT. It specifies CASSQKAMNTEAFF.